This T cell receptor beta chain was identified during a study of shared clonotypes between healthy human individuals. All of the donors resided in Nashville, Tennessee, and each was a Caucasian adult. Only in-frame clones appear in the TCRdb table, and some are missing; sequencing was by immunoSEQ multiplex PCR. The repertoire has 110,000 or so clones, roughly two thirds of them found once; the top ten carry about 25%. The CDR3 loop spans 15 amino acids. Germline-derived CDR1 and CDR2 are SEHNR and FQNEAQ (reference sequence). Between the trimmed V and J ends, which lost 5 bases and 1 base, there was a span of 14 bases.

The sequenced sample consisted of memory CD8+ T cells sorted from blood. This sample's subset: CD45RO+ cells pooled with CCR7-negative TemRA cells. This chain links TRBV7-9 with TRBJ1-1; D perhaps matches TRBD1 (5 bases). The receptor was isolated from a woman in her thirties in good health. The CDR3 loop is CASSPPDRRNTEAFF. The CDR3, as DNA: TGTGCCAGCAGCCCACCCGACAGACGGAACACTGAAGCTTTCTTT.